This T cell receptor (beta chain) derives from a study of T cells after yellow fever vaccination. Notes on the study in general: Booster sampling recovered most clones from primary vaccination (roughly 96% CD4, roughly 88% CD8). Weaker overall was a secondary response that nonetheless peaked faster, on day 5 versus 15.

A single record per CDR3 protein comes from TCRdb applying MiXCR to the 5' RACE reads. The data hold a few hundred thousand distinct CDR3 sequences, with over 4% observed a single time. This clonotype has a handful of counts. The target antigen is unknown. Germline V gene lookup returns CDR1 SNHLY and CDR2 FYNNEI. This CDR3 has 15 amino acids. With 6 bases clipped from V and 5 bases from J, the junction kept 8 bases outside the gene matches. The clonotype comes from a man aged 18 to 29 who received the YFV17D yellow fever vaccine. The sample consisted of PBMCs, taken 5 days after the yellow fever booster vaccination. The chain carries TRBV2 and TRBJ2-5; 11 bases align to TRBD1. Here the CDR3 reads CASSREGTGGETQYF. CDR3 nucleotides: TGTGCCAGCAGCAGAGAGGGGACAGGGGGGGAGACCCAGTACTTC.